A few counts support the clone carrying this T cell receptor (beta chain). Time point reported: patch test 3, about 24 weeks after DPC sensitization. Treatment of the sample: therapeutic diphenylcyclopropenone sensitization with weekly scalp DPC. Blood sampling occurred before each patch-test application. The sample belongs to a study of human T cells and chemical hapten exposure. For the study at large: Among samples, TCR yields varied mainly because of small differences in pooled library volume.

Library preparation tagged each individual cDNA molecule with a unique molecular identifier. TCRdb redid the calling of the RACE reads with MiXCR, one entry per CDR3 protein. The sample yields just over 95,000 distinct CDR3 sequences, around a quarter seen once. The CDR3 runs 17 residues. J lost 4 bases, V lost 3 bases, and 14 bases had no gene match. Germline V CDR1 and CDR2: SGHTA, FQGNSA. The V gene is TRBV7-2, the J gene TRBJ1-1; 7 bases fit TRBD1. This receptor was taken from a man in his forties with alopecia areata. Some clones in this sample may be carry-over from other donors' samples. Sample: whole blood, taken in connection with sensitization to the hapten diphenylcyclopropenone (DPC). The CDR3 DNA reads as TGTGCCAGCAGCTTGATCTCAGGGGGTATCGGAAGCACTGAAGCTTTCTTT. Residues: CASSLISGGIGSTEAFF.